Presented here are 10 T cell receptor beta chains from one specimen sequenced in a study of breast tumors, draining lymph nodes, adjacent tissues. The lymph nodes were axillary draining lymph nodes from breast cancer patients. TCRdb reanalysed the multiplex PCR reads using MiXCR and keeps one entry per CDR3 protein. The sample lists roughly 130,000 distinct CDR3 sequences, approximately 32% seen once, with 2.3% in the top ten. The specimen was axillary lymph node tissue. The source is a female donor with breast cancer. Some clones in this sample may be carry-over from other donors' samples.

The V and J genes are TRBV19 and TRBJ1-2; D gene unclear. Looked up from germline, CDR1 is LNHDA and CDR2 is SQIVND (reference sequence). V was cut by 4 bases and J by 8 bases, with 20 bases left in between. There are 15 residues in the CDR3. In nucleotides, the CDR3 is TGTGCCAGTAGTACCCGACACGGGCCGTGGACCGGCTACACCTTC. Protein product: CASSTRHGPWTGYTF.

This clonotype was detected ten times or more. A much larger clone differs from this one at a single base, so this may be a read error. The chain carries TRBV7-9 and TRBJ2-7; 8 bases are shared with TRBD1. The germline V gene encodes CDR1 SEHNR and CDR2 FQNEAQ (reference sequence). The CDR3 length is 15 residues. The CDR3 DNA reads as TGTGCCAGCAGACACGGGGACAGGAGTTCCTACGAGCAGCACTTC. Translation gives CASRHGDRSSYEQHF.

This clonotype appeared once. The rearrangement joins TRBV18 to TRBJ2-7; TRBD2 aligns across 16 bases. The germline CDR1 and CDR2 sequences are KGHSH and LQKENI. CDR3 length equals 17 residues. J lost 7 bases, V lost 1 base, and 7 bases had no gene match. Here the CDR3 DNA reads TGTGCCAGCTCACCACTCGGGACTAGCGGGGGGGGTGGAGAGCAGTACTTC. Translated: CASSPLGTSGGGGEQYF. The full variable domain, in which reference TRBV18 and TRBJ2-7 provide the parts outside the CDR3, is NAGVMQNPRHLVRRRGQEARLRCSPMKGHSHVYWYRQLPEEGLKFMVYLQKENIIDESGMPKERFSAEFPKEGPSILRIQQVVRGDSAAYFCASSPLGTSGGGGEQYFGPGTRLTVT.

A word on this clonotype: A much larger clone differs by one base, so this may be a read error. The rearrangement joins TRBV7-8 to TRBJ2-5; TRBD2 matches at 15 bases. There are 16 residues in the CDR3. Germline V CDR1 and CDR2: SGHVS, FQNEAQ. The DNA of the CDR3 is TGTGCCAGCAGCTCCGGACTAGCGGGGGGGTCGGGGACCCGGTACTTC. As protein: CASSSGLAGGSGTRYF. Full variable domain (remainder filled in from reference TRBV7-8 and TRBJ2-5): GAGVSQSPRYKVAKRGQDVALRCDPISGHVSLFWYQQALGQGPEFLTYFQNEAQLDKSGLPSDRFFAERPEGSVSTLKIQRTQQEDSAVYLCASSSGLAGGSGTRYFGPGTRLLVL.

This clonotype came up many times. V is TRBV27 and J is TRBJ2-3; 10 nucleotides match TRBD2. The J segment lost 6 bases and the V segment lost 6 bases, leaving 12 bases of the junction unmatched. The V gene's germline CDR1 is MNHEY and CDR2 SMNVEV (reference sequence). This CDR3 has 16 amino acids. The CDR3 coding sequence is TGTGCCAGCAGCCCTCTAGCGGGGGTTCCGGGGGATACGCAGTATTTT. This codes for CASSPLAGVPGDTQYF.

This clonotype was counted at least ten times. CDR3: CASSYQNRVAYEQYV. The CDR3, as DNA: TGTGCCAGCAGTTACCAAAACAGGGTCGCCTACGAGCAGTACGTC. The chain carries TRBV6-2 or TRBV6-3 and TRBJ2-7, with a weak D call TRBD1 (6 bases). The CDR3 has 15 amino acids. Trimming cost V 2 bases and J 2 bases, with 13 bases left between them. From germline, CDR1 is MNHEY and CDR2 SVGEGT.

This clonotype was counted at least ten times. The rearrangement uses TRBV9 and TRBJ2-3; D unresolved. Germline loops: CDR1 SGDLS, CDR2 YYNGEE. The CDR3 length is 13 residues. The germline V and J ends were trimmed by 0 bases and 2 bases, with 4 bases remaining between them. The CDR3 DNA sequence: TGTGCCAGCAGCGTAGTTGACACAGATACGCAGTATTTT. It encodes CASSVVDTDTQYF.

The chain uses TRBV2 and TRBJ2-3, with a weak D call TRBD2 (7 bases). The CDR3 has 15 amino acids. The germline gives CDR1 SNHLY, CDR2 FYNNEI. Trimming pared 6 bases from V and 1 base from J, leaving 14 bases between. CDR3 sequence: CASSETGGGTDTQYF. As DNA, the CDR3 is TGTGCCAGCAGCGAGACGGGGGGCGGCACAGATACGCAGTATTTT.

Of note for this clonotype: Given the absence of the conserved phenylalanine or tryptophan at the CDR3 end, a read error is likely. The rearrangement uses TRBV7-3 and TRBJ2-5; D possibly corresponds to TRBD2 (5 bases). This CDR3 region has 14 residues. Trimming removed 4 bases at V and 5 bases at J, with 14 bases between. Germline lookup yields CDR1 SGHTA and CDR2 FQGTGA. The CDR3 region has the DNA TGTGCCAGCAGCTATGGCAGTCGGGGTGAGACCCAGTACCTC. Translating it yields CASSYGSRGETQYL.

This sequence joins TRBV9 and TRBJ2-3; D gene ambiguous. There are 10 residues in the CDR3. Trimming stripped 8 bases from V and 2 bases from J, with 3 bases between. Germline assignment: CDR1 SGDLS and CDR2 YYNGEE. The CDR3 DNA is TGTGCCAGGGACACAGATACGCAGTATTTT. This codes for CARDTDTQYF.